A single sample is the source of the 26 T cell receptor beta chains below, sequenced in a study of blood T cell repertoires in COVID-19. Sequencing used immunoSEQ multiplex PCR; TCRdb keeps in-frame clones, though not all of them. The table records 150,000 to 200,000 clones, more than 70% of them present only once. Sequenced sample: peripheral blood. The source of these receptors is an older woman with acute or convalescent COVID-19.

This chain connects TRBV3-1 (or the pseudogene TRBV3-2) to TRBJ2-2, with D perhaps TRBD1 (6 bases). From germline, CDR1 is LGHDT and CDR2 YNNKEL (reference sequence). The CDR3 runs 15 residues. The V and J ends lost 1 base and 8 bases respectively, with 14 bases between them. CDR3 DNA: TGTGCCAGCAGCCAAGCGTTGGACAGCCGAGGGGAGCTGTTTTTT. It is translated as CASSQALDSRGELFF.

The chain uses TRBV5-4 and TRBJ2-5, with 8 bases matching TRBD2. Germline lookup yields CDR1 SGHNT and CDR2 YYREEE (reference sequence). The length of the CDR3 is 14 residues. Germline trimming cut 3 bases from V and 5 bases from J; bases unmatched to any gene: 6. CDR3 sequence reads: CASSSAGGMETQYF. CDR3 nucleotides: TGTGCCAGCAGCTCCGCGGGGGGTATGGAGACCCAGTACTTC.

This chain links TRBV14 with TRBJ1-2; D remains ambiguous. This CDR3 is 14 amino acids long. CDR1 and CDR2 from the germline V gene are SGHDN and FVKESK. The V gene lost 0 bases and the J gene lost 2 bases, with 7 bases spanning the gap. CDR3: CASSQDRRNYGYTF. The CDR3 DNA sequence: TGTGCCAGCAGCCAAGATCGCCGGAACTATGGCTACACCTTC.

This rearrangement joins TRBV6-5 to TRBJ1-3; D may be TRBD1 (6 bases). Between the trimmed V and J ends, which lost 2 bases and 4 bases, there was a span of 12 bases. This CDR3 is 15 amino acids long. CDR1 is MNHEY, CDR2 SVGAGI, per germline. The CDR3 loop reads CASSYLGGQGNTIYF. CDR3 DNA sequence: TGTGCCAGCAGTTACCTGGGGGGGCAAGGAAACACCATATATTTT.

This rearrangement joins TRBV5-4 to TRBJ2-5, with D possibly matching TRBD1 (6 bases). Looked up from germline, CDR1 is SGHNT and CDR2 is YYREEE (reference sequence). Trimming took off 0 bases at V and 1 base at J, with 7 bases between the two ends. The CDR3 is 14 amino acids. The CDR3 DNA reads TGTGCCAGCAGCTTGGCAGGGGTCCAAGAGACCCAGTACTTC. Amino acid sequence: CASSLAGVQETQYF.

The V call is TRBV5-6, the J call TRBJ1-2; the D is unclear. Germline-derived CDR1 and CDR2 are SGHDT and YYEEEE. The CDR3 length is 12 residues. V shed 3 bases and J shed 8 bases, with 11 bases lying between them. The CDR3 nucleotides are TGTGCCAGCAGCTGGGAGCCTTCGGGCTACACCTTC. The encoded protein is CASSWEPSGYTF.

The chain links TRBV18 to TRBJ2-1, with 7 bases matching TRBD2. The CDR3 sequence is 16 residues long. Trimming removed 0 bases from V and 3 bases from J; junction bases left unmatched: 5. Germline V gene sequence: CDR1 KGHSH, CDR2 LQKENI. For the CDR3, the DNA is TGTGCCAGCTCACCACCACGCGGGAGTCTCTACAATGAGCAGTTCTTC. Translated: CASSPPRGSLYNEQFF.

The genes are TRBV3-1 (or the pseudogene TRBV3-2) and TRBJ2-4; weak D call: TRBD1 (5 bases). Germline CDR1 LGHDT, CDR2 YNNKEL (reference sequence). There are 15 residues in the CDR3. V was shortened by 4 bases and J by 3 bases, with 13 bases between the two germline ends. The CDR3 region is CASSLLTGFKNIQYF. DNA of the CDR3: TGTGCCAGCAGCCTCTTAACAGGATTCAAAAACATTCAGTACTTC.

This chain joins TRBV12-3 or TRBV12-4 and TRBJ2-1, with 8 bases matching TRBD2. The junction had 3 bases not matched to a gene; V was cut back by 4 bases and J by 7 bases. The CDR3 has 13 residues. The CDR3 DNA reads TGTGCCAGCAGTTCCCGGGGGGGGAATGAGCAGTTCTTC. This sequence encodes CASSSRGGNEQFF.

The chain is built from TRBV7-3 and TRBJ2-1; TRBD2 agrees at 14 bases. V trimming: 5 bases; J trimming: 9 bases; junction bases outside the gene matches: 9. The CDR3 runs 16 residues. Germline loops: CDR1 SGHTA, CDR2 FQGTGA. CDR3 sequence: CASSPRGLAGVSEQFF. The CDR3 DNA sequence: TGTGCCAGCAGCCCTCGGGGACTAGCGGGAGTGAGTGAGCAGTTCTTC.

V and J are TRBV10-3 and TRBJ2-2, with TRBD1 as a possible D gene (6 bases). The V end was cut by 6 bases, the J end by 6 bases, with 17 bases between. CDR1 and CDR2 from the germline V gene are ENHRY and SYGVKD. CDR3 length: 15 amino acids. CDR3 coding DNA: TGTGCCATCAGAGGGGCAGGGGTGAGCCCCGGGGAGCTGTTTTTT. Amino acid sequence: CAIRGAGVSPGELFF.

This clone has just a few counts. The genes are TRBV7-9 and TRBJ2-1; D might be TRBD2 (6 bases). The CDR3 consists of 16 residues. With 3 bases removed from V and 2 bases from J, the gap between germline ends came to 14 bases. CDR1 and CDR2 from the germline V gene are SEHNR and FQNEAQ (reference sequence). In DNA, the CDR3 is TGTGCCAGCAGCTTCTCCCCGGGAGTGGCCTACAATGAGCAGTTCTTC. Translation: CASSFSPGVAYNEQFF.

V and J are TRBV3-1 (or the pseudogene TRBV3-2) and TRBJ2-7; tentatively, D is TRBD1 (6 bases). From germline, CDR1 is LGHDT and CDR2 YNNKEL (reference sequence). The V end lost 0 bases, the J end lost 0 bases, and 15 bases lay between the germline ends. CDR3 length equals 17 residues. Here the CDR3 reads CASSQDGWTETSYEQYF. The CDR3 bases are TGTGCCAGCAGCCAAGACGGTTGGACAGAGACCTCCTACGAGCAGTACTTC.

This chain connects TRBV28 to TRBJ2-7, with TRBD2 matching over 7 bases. V trimming: 4 bases; J trimming: 3 bases; junction bases outside the gene matches: 0. The CDR3 contains 12 residues. Germline CDR1 reads MDHEN; CDR2 reads SYDVKM. CDR3: CASSWGGYEQYF. The CDR3 region has the DNA TGTGCCAGCAGTTGGGGGGGCTACGAGCAGTACTTC.

This chain joins TRBV19 and TRBJ2-2; D is perhaps TRBD1 (6 bases). The germline V gene has CDR1 LNHDA and CDR2 SQIVND (reference sequence). V gave up 6 bases and J gave up 5 bases, with 13 bases separating them. The CDR3 spans 14 residues. The CDR3 DNA follows: TGTGCCAGTAGCCGACAGGAGCAAACCGGGGAGCTGTTTTTT. Protein: CASSRQEQTGELFF.

This chain joins TRBV30 and TRBJ1-1, with D possibly being TRBD1 (6 bases). This CDR3 region has 13 residues. Trimming took off 4 bases at V and 1 base at J, with 10 bases between the two ends. The germline CDR1 and CDR2 sequences are GTSNPN and SVGIG (reference sequence). CDR3 residues: CAWNDRSNTEAFF. DNA of the CDR3: TGTGCCTGGAACGACAGGTCGAACACTGAAGCTTTCTTT.

CDR3 amino acids: CASSILAGNREQYV. The DNA of the CDR3 is TGTGCCAGCAGTATACTAGCGGGCAATAGGGAGCAGTACGTC. The chain is built from TRBV6-1 and TRBJ2-7; 9 bases fit TRBD2. The CDR3 totals 14 residues. CDR1 and CDR2 from the germline V gene are MNHNS and SASEGT. V was clipped by 5 bases and J by 7 bases; unmatched bases: 9.

In DNA, the CDR3 is TGTGCCAGTAGTACCCCCTACGAGCAGTTCTTC. Translation gives CASSTPYEQFF. The J gene is TRBJ2-1, the V gene TRBV19; D not resolved. The CDR3 extends over 11 amino acids. Germline V gene sequence: CDR1 LNHDA, CDR2 SQIVND (reference sequence). V was cut by 4 bases and J by 10 bases, with 8 bases left in between.

This clone was counted only a few times. The chain uses TRBV14 and TRBJ2-2, with D possibly TRBD1 on 6 matching bases. There are 16 residues in the CDR3. The V end was cut by 4 bases, the J end by 0 bases, with 12 bases between. In germline, CDR1 is SGHDN, CDR2 FVKESK. CDR3 sequence (DNA): TGTGCCAGCAGCCGATACACAGGGACGAACACCGGGGAGCTGTTTTTT. This gives the protein CASSRYTGTNTGELFF. The full variable domain, with the rest looked up from reference TRBV14 and TRBJ2-2, is EAGVTQFPSHSVIEKGQTVTLRCDPISGHDNLYWYRRVMGKEIKFLLHFVKESKQDESGMPNNRFLAERTGGTYSTLKVQPAELEDSGVYFCASSRYTGTNTGELFFGEGSRLTVL.

On this clone itself: Mismatch with germline at one junction end may stem from a read error. CDR3 nucleotide sequence: TGCAGCGTAGGGGGGGCAGGCCAGCTCCAGCATTTT. It is translated as CSVGGAGQLQHF. V is TRBV29-1 and J is TRBJ1-5; D is possibly TRBD1 (6 bases). The germline CDR1 and CDR2 sequences are SQVTM and ANQGSEA. The CDR3 length is 12 residues.

This clone has just one count. V and J are TRBV9 and TRBJ2-1; possibly TRBD2 for D (9 bases). Germline V CDR1 and CDR2: SGDLS, YYNGEE. The CDR3 extends over 14 amino acids. The ends were cut back, 2 bases at V and 9 bases at J, with 15 bases in the middle. CDR3 residues: CASSVASGTGEQFF. In nucleotides, the CDR3 is TGTGCCAGCAGCGTTGCTAGCGGGACAGGTGAGCAGTTCTTC.

V is TRBV18 and J is TRBJ1-2; D is ambiguous. Germline loops: CDR1 KGHSH, CDR2 LQKENI. CDR3 length: 12 residues. The ends were cut back, 3 bases at V and 5 bases at J, with 7 bases in the middle. Here the CDR3 reads CASSPQDYGYTF. CDR3 nucleotide sequence: TGTGCCAGCTCACCGCAGGATTATGGCTACACCTTC. Full variable domain (remainder filled in from reference TRBV18 and TRBJ1-2): NAGVMQNPRHLVRRRGQEARLRCSPMKGHSHVYWYRQLPEEGLKFMVYLQKENIIDESGMPKERFSAEFPKEGPSILRIQQVVRGDSAAYFCASSPQDYGYTFGSGTRLTVV.

This CDR3 reads CATSREAGLDTEAFF. For the CDR3, the DNA is TGTGCCACCAGCAGAGAGGCAGGGTTGGACACTGAAGCTTTCTTT. The chain uses TRBV15 and TRBJ1-1; D is perhaps TRBD1 (5 bases). The CDR3 spans 15 residues. Trimming pared 0 bases from V and 3 bases from J, leaving 11 bases between. The germline V gene has CDR1 LNHNV and CDR2 YYDKDF (reference sequence).

The rearrangement uses TRBV7-9 and TRBJ1-2; unclear D gene. V was clipped by 0 bases and J by 3 bases, with 8 bases between them. The CDR3 runs 14 residues. Germline V gene data show CDR1 as SEHNR and CDR2 as FQNEAQ (reference sequence). In nucleotides, the CDR3 is TGTGCCAGCAGCTTAGCCCGGGGTTACTATGGCTACACCTTC. Its protein is CASSLARGYYGYTF.

J is TRBJ1-3 and V is TRBV6-6; 7 nucleotides line up with TRBD1. The V gene's germline CDR1 is MNHNY and CDR2 SVGAGI (reference sequence). The CDR3 runs 14 residues. With 5 bases clipped from V and 0 bases from J, the junction kept 1 base outside the gene matches. The CDR3 loop is CASSHRGSGNTIYF. CDR3 in DNA: TGTGCCAGCAGTCACAGGGGCTCTGGAAACACCATATATTTT.

The rearrangement links TRBV28 to TRBJ1-4; D uncertain. The CDR3 consists of 14 residues. Looked up from germline, CDR1 is MDHEN and CDR2 is SYDVKM. V was shortened by 1 base and J by 5 bases, with 8 bases between the two germline ends. The CDR3 DNA follows: TGTGCCAGCAGTTTATCGGGGAGAAATGAAAAACTGTTTTTT. It is translated as CASSLSGRNEKLFF.